These 26 T cell receptor beta chains originate from one sample sequenced in a study of T cell responses to AZD1222 COVID-19 vaccine (dated by TCRdb to about 2021). The library was obtained by the immunoSEQ multiplex PCR assay. TCRdb re-hosts the immuneACCESS table, in-frame sequences only. Its copies lack some clones; in the studies checked, an unresolved V gene accounts for under half of them, and the cause for the rest is not known. The sample includes 70,000 to 100,000 clones, with 70% to 90% observed a single time. The ten largest account for around 3.7% of the sample. Explained via the paper, the time point label denotes: about 28 days (+/-7) after the second vaccine dose. This specimen consisted of peripheral blood, obtained 28 days after the second AZD1222 dose. The receptors shown here come from an adult who received the AZD1222 COVID-19 vaccine.

The gene calls are TRBV5-1 and TRBJ2-1; TRBD2 agrees at 12 bases. CDR1 and CDR2 from the germline V gene are SGHRS and YFSETQ. This CDR3 region has 15 residues. V was pared by 3 bases and J by 4 bases, with 2 bases of the junction left unmatched. The CDR3 sequence is CASSWTSGKYNEQFF. The CDR3, as DNA: TGCGCCAGCAGCTGGACTAGCGGGAAATACAATGAGCAGTTCTTC.

This clone turned up a few times. This chain joins TRBV5-4 and TRBJ1-1; D gene uncertain. Per germline, CDR1 SGHNT and CDR2 YYREEE (reference sequence). V was pared by 0 bases and J by 7 bases, with 7 bases between. This CDR3 comprises 12 residues. For the CDR3, the DNA is TGTGCCAGCAGCTTGGAGTCGGTTGAAGCTTTCTTT. Protein product: CASSLESVEAFF.

Concerning this clone: Other DNA variants within this sample encode the same CDR3. The rearrangement joins TRBV19 to TRBJ1-5, with D perhaps matching TRBD1 (6 bases). Deletions cut 5 bases from V and 6 bases from J, with 11 bases between. This CDR3 comprises 13 residues. Germline values: CDR1 LNHDA, CDR2 SQIVND (reference sequence). The CDR3 nucleotides read TGTGCCAGTAGTTCCCAGGGGCGTCAGCCCCAGCATTTT. Translation: CASSSQGRQPQHF.

This rearrangement joins TRBV2 to TRBJ1-1; the D is unclear. The germline gives CDR1 SNHLY, CDR2 FYNNEI. V lost 6 bases and J lost 1, with 9 bases in between. The CDR3 loop spans 13 amino acids. Written as DNA, the CDR3 is TGTGCCAGCAGGGCGGCTGCGAACACTGAAGCTTTCTTT. This translates into CASRAAANTEAFF. Full variable domain (remainder filled in from reference TRBV2 and TRBJ1-1): EPEVTQTPSHQVTQMGQEVILRCVPISNHLYFYWYRQILGQKVEFLVSFYNNEISEKSEIFDDQFSVERPDGSNFTLKIRSTKLEDSAMYFCASRAAANTEAFFGQGTRLTVV.

The rearrangement joins TRBV19 to TRBJ1-4; 7 nucleotides agree with TRBD1. The germline gives CDR1 LNHDA, CDR2 SQIVND (reference sequence). CDR3 length: 14 amino acids. After removal of 7 bases from V and 0 bases from J, the junction contained 2 bases not matched to a gene. The CDR3 reads CASTGTATNEKLFF. In DNA, the CDR3 is TGTGCCAGTACTGGGACAGCAACTAATGAAAAACTGTTTTTT.

This clone was recorded only once. The chain is built from TRBV10-3 and TRBJ1-2; 9 nucleotides align to TRBD1. CDR3 length equals 15 residues. Germline lookup yields CDR1 ENHRY and CDR2 SYGVKD. V shed 3 bases, J shed 8 bases, and the junction held 10 bases outside the gene matches. CDR3 sequence: CAISDPRQGVGGYTF. CDR3 DNA sequence: TGTGCCATCAGTGACCCCCGACAGGGGGTTGGCGGCTACACCTTC.

The genes are TRBV28 and TRBJ1-1; D is unresolved. V was pared by 6 bases and J by 4 bases, with 12 bases between. Germline V lookup: CDR1 MDHEN, CDR2 SYDVKM. The CDR3 is 13 amino acids. This CDR3 is CASSQADITEAFF. For the CDR3, the DNA is TGTGCCAGCAGCCAGGCCGACATCACTGAAGCTTTCTTT.

The chain employs TRBV7-2 and TRBJ1-6; D remains unclear. Looked up from germline, CDR1 is SGHTA and CDR2 is FQGNSA. V lost 1 base and J 9 bases, leaving 7 bases between the germline ends. The length of the CDR3 is 13 residues. The CDR3 is CASSLGAGSPLHF. In DNA form, the CDR3 reads TGTGCCAGCAGCTTAGGGGCAGGTTCACCCCTCCACTTT.

V usage is TRBV4-3 and J usage is TRBJ2-7, with D perhaps matching TRBD2 (6 bases). The CDR3 length is 14 residues. Germline V lookup: CDR1 LGHNA, CDR2 YSLEER. V gave up 4 bases and J gave up 5 bases, with 15 bases separating them. CDR3 loop: CASSRYVGSDEQYF. The CDR3 nucleotides read TGCGCCAGCAGCCGCTACGTCGGGAGCGACGAGCAGTACTTC.

This chain links TRBV28 with TRBJ1-2; 7 bases are a match to TRBD1. V shed 10 bases and J 9 bases; nucleotides not matched to a gene: 14. Germline V gives CDR1 MDHEN, CDR2 SYDVKM. The CDR3 has 13 residues. The CDR3 DNA follows: TGTGCCACACGACCGGGACAGCCATCTCGCTACACCTTC. Translating it yields CATRPGQPSRYTF.

The sample holds one count of this clone. This chain uses TRBV5-1 with TRBJ2-1; 13 bases are shared with TRBD2. Per germline, CDR1 SGHRS and CDR2 YFSETQ. V trimming: 6 bases; J trimming: 4 bases; junction bases outside the gene matches: 16. The CDR3 runs 19 residues. This CDR3 reads CASTLDIIGTSGAYNEQFF. DNA for the CDR3: TGCGCCAGCACCCTAGATATAATTGGGACTAGCGGGGCGTACAATGAGCAGTTCTTC.

In this sample, this clone turned up once. The genes are TRBV5-1 and TRBJ1-1; D is uncertain. Germline CDR1 is SGHRS and CDR2 is YFSETQ. V was cut by 2 bases and J by 3 bases, with 14 bases left in between. CDR3 length equals 15 residues. The CDR3 coding sequence is TGCGCCAGCAGCTTCGGTCAGCACTTAGACACTGAAGCTTTCTTT. Amino acids: CASSFGQHLDTEAFF.

This clone was counted once. The chain joins TRBV6-1 to TRBJ2-2; 8 bases agree with TRBD1. The CDR3 covers 17 residues. The V segment lost 3 bases and the J segment 1 base; nucleotides outside the gene matches: 7. Germline loops: CDR1 MNHNS, CDR2 SASEGT. Here the CDR3 DNA reads TGTGCCAGCAGTGAGGAGACCACAGGGGGGAACACCGGGGAGCTGTTTTTT. Protein sequence: CASSEETTGGNTGELFF.

The chain uses TRBV5-1 and TRBJ2-5; TRBD2 aligns across 7 bases. V shed 3 bases, J shed 1 base, and the junction held 3 bases outside the gene matches. Germline assignment: CDR1 SGHRS and CDR2 YFSETQ. The CDR3 has 14 residues. The CDR3 region is CASSSGGSQETQYF. CDR3 nucleotides: TGCGCCAGCAGCTCCGGGGGGTCCCAAGAGACCCAGTACTTC.

This clone was recorded only once. This chain uses TRBV20-1 with TRBJ2-1; 10 nucleotides match TRBD1. The CDR3 runs to 15 residues. Germline V gives CDR1 DFQATT, CDR2 SNEGSKA (reference sequence). The trim removed 3 bases at V and 3 bases at J, leaving 5 bases unmatched. The CDR3 is CSASETGGHYNEQFF. CDR3 bases: TGCAGTGCTAGTGAGACAGGGGGCCACTACAATGAGCAGTTCTTC.

This clone was picked up a small number of times. The chain couples TRBV28 to TRBJ2-2; D not certain. This CDR3 spans 12 amino acids. Germline V gene data show CDR1 as MDHEN and CDR2 as SYDVKM. V dropped 6 bases and J dropped 4 bases, with 6 bases sitting between them. CDR3 coding DNA: TGTGCCAGCAGACCCTCCACCGGGGAGCTGTTTTTT. Translating it yields CASRPSTGELFF.

The sample holds one count of this clone. The chain couples TRBV19 to TRBJ2-1; 10 positions agree with TRBD2. CDR3 length equals 15 residues. CDR1 is LNHDA and CDR2 is SQIVND in the germline V gene (reference sequence). The trim removed 7 bases at V and 5 bases at J, leaving 8 bases unmatched. In nucleotides, the CDR3 is TGTGCCAGTAATTCAGCGGGGGGGCCCGACAATGAGCAGTTCTTC. This codes for CASNSAGGPDNEQFF.

V and J are TRBV6-5 and TRBJ2-3; D unresolved. Trimming pared 10 bases from V and 8 bases from J, leaving 22 bases between. This CDR3 region has 14 residues. In germline, CDR1 is MNHEY, CDR2 SVGAGI. CDR3 in DNA: TGTGCCAACAAGATGGAACCCCGTTCAGTTACGCAGTATTTT. It is translated as CANKMEPRSVTQYF.

The rearrangement joins TRBV2 to TRBJ2-5; the match to TRBD1 covers 7 bases. V was clipped by 4 bases and J by 5 bases; unmatched bases: 10. The CDR3 length is 15 residues. CDR1 is SNHLY, CDR2 FYNNEI, per germline. This chain's CDR3 is CASSAMNRGGETQYF. CDR3 coding DNA: TGTGCCAGCAGTGCAATGAACAGGGGCGGGGAGACCCAGTACTTC.

This clone appeared a single time. The V gene is TRBV7-9, the J gene TRBJ2-7, with 8 positions matching TRBD2. CDR3 length: 12 residues. Germline loops: CDR1 SEHNR, CDR2 FQNEAQ (reference sequence). Germline trimming cut 10 bases from V and 3 bases from J; bases unmatched to any gene: 5. This CDR3 is CATGTSGYEQYF. In nucleotides, the CDR3 is TGTGCCACCGGGACTAGTGGCTACGAGCAGTACTTC.

Only one count was recorded for this clone. The V gene is TRBV28, the J gene TRBJ1-6; tentative D call: TRBD1 (5 bases). CDR3 length: 14 amino acids. CDR1 is MDHEN, CDR2 SYDVKM, per germline. V was cut by 6 bases and J by 10 bases, with 16 bases left in between. Here the CDR3 reads CASRAWRGDSPLHF. DNA for the CDR3: TGTGCCAGCAGGGCTTGGAGAGGGGACTCACCCCTCCACTTT.

The chain combines TRBV2 with TRBJ1-1; 10 bases agree with TRBD1. V was clipped by 6 bases and J by 4 bases; unmatched bases: 8. This CDR3 region has 15 residues. Germline CDR1 reads SNHLY; CDR2 reads FYNNEI. CDR3 loop: CASRPQTGGVTEAFF. The CDR3 DNA reads as TGTGCCAGCAGACCCCAGACAGGGGGCGTCACTGAAGCTTTCTTT. Drawing the rest from reference TRBV2 and TRBJ1-1, the complete variable domain is EPEVTQTPSHQVTQMGQEVILRCVPISNHLYFYWYRQILGQKVEFLVSFYNNEISEKSEIFDDQFSVERPDGSNFTLKIRSTKLEDSAMYFCASRPQTGGVTEAFFGQGTRLTVV.

V and J are TRBV7-2 and TRBJ2-7; 8 bases are shared with TRBD1. The V gene end was trimmed by 5 bases and the J gene end by 2 bases; junction bases not matched to a gene: 5. Germline V lookup: CDR1 SGHTA, CDR2 FQGNSA. CDR3 length: 14 amino acids. The CDR3 protein is CASSPGTGTYEQYF. The CDR3 DNA sequence: TGTGCCAGCAGCCCCGGGACAGGAACCTACGAGCAGTACTTC.

The rearrangement uses TRBV18 and TRBJ1-5; 7 nucleotides agree with TRBD1. This CDR3 comprises 15 residues. Germline-derived CDR1 and CDR2 are KGHSH and LQKENI. After removal of 3 bases from V and 4 bases from J, the junction contained 6 bases not matched to a gene. CDR3 region: CASSPTRQGNQPQHF. CDR3 nucleotide sequence: TGTGCCAGCTCACCCACGAGACAGGGTAATCAGCCCCAGCATTTT.

The chain recombines TRBV21-1 with TRBJ1-6. TRBV21-1 is flagged as a pseudogene. There are 14 residues in the CDR3. The CDR3, as DNA: TGTGCCAGCAGCAACCGGAACTATAATTCACCCCTCCACTTT. It encodes CASSNRNYNSPLHF.

In this sample, this clone turned up a few times. V usage is TRBV6-1 and J usage is TRBJ2-5, with D uncertain. Trimming removed 3 bases at V and 2 bases at J, with 7 bases between. CDR1 is MNHNS and CDR2 is SASEGT in the germline V gene. This CDR3 comprises 13 residues. The CDR3 bases are TGTGCCAGCAGTGAGAGTCAACAAGAGACCCAGTACTTC. Encoded protein: CASSESQQETQYF.